This T cell receptor (beta chain) originates from a study of blood T cells in healthy people across ages. A second PCR of about 7 to 11 cycles used a sample-barcoded 5' primer and a J-beta primer mix. TCRdb analysed the 5' RACE reads with MiXCR anew, one entry per CDR3 protein. Among about 1.7 million distinct CDR3 sequences listed, roughly 27% were seen once. The CDR3 loop spans 13 amino acids. Germline CDR1 and CDR2: SNHLY and FYNNEI. V lost 4 bases to trimming and J lost 5 bases, with 12 bases between them. Ten or more counts support this clonotype. The source of this sequence is a woman aged 30 to 39 in good health. This rearrangement joins TRBV2 to TRBJ2-7, with TRBD1 as a possible D gene (7 bases). Sequencing was done on a sample of blood. Here the CDR3 reads CASSGGRGDEQYF. DNA for the CDR3: TGTGCCAGCAGTGGGGGCAGGGGGGACGAGCAGTACTTC.